The clone carrying this T cell receptor (beta chain) was seen a handful of times. Its antigen remains unidentified. Germline-derived CDR1 and CDR2 are SEHNR and FQNEAQ (reference sequence). The CDR3 totals 15 residues. V was trimmed by 5 bases and J by 7 bases, leaving 21 bases between them. The data are from a study of T-cell memory formation after mild COVID-19. Whole-study findings and limits: Researchers found some responding clones in pre-infection memory, a sign that cross-reactive memory joined.

TCRdb reprocessed the 5' RACE reads via MiXCR and lists one record per CDR3 protein. The sample holds nearly 110,000 distinct CDR3 sequences, over 15% seen once. The source is an adult woman who had mild COVID-19 (a few samples of this study predate the infection). Cell type and time point are not known. Sequenced sample: PBMCs or a T cell subset sorted from them (not recorded which). The rearrangement uses TRBV7-9 and TRBJ2-7, with D tentatively TRBD1 (6 bases). This chain's CDR3 is CASSPRGTPTLEQYF. Written as DNA, the CDR3 is TGTGCCAGCAGCCCTAGGGGGACACCGACTCTAGAGCAGTACTTC.